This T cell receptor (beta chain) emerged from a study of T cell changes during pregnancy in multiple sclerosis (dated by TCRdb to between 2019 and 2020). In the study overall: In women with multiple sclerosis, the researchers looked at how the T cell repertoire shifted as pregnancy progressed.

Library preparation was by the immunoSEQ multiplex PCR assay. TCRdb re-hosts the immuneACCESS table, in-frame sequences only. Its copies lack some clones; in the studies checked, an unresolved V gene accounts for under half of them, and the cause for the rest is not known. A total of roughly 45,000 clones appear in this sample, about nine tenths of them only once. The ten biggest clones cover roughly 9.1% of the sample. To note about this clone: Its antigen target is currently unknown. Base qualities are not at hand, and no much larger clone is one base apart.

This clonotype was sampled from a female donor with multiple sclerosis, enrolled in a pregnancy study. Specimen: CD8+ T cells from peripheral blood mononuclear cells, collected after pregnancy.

CDR3 loop: CASINRVMNTEAFF. The DNA reads TGTGCCAGCATCAACAGGGTTATGAACACTGAAGCTTTCTTT. The rearranged segments are TRBV21-1 and TRBJ1-1; the table's D gene call, TRBD1, was not cross checked with the DNA. TRBV21-1 is described as a pseudogene. Spanning cysteine to phenylalanine, the CDR3 consists of 14 amino acids. The read is trimmed to its CDR3 DNA, 42 bases read in frame from base 1.